Presented here are 8 T cell receptor beta chains from one specimen sequenced in a study of cytomegalovirus exposure and HLA in healthy donors. PCR amplification relied on 60 Vbeta primers (plus 13 Jbeta primers). Method: immunoSEQ multiplex PCR; TCRdb's copy keeps in-frame clones and lacks some. Here the sample spans about 150,000 clones, 80% to 85% being singletons. The sequenced sample consisted of PBMCs. These receptors all come from a man aged 18 to 29 in good health and CMV-seronegative.

V gene TRBV7-9 combines with J gene TRBJ2-7; 8 nucleotides line up with TRBD1. The trim removed 1 base at V and 4 bases at J, leaving 6 bases unmatched. CDR3 length: 15 residues. CDR1 and CDR2 (germline): SEHNR, FQNEAQ (reference sequence). The CDR3 loop reads CASSLGDRGKYEQYF. DNA of the CDR3: TGTGCCAGCAGCTTAGGTGACAGGGGAAAATACGAGCAGTACTTC.

This clone was observed once. The chain joins TRBV27 to TRBJ2-7, with D possibly being TRBD2 (6 bases). V lost 2 bases to trimming and J lost 7 bases, with 18 bases between them. CDR1 is MNHEY, CDR2 SMNVEV, per germline (reference sequence). This CDR3 is 15 amino acids long. The CDR3 DNA sequence: TGTGCCAGCAGTTTAGGAGGGTCTAAGCGTGGGGAGCAGTACTTC. As protein: CASSLGGSKRGEQYF.

This chain uses TRBV5-5 with TRBJ2-5; D may be TRBD2 (6 bases). With 0 bases removed from V and 7 bases from J, the gap between germline ends came to 16 bases. Per germline, CDR1 SGHKS and CDR2 YYEKEE (reference sequence). The CDR3 sequence is 15 residues long. CDR3 residues: CASSLEGLDYGTQYF. CDR3 coding DNA: TGTGCCAGCAGCTTGGAGGGCCTGGACTATGGGACCCAGTACTTC.

The chain is built from TRBV7-8 and TRBJ2-5; 7 bases line up with TRBD2. The CDR3 runs 16 residues. Losses at the gene ends were 5 bases for V and 0 bases for J; bases not matched to a gene: 9. Germline CDR1 is SGHVS and CDR2 is FQNEAQ. CDR3 bases: TGTGCCAGCAGCAGATGGCTAGCGGAACACCAAGAGACCCAGTACTTC. This codes for CASSRWLAEHQETQYF.

V is TRBV4-3 and J is TRBJ1-2; 10 bases line up with TRBD1. J gave up 5 bases and V 2 bases, and 5 bases lay outside the gene matches. The CDR3 totals 15 residues. The V gene's germline CDR1 is LGHNA and CDR2 YSLEER. The DNA of the CDR3 is TGCGCCAGCAGCCAAACCGGGACAGGGGAGTATGGCTACACCTTC. Translating it yields CASSQTGTGEYGYTF.

J is TRBJ2-3 and V is TRBV9; D is perhaps TRBD1 (5 bases). The CDR3 totals 17 residues. The germline V gene has CDR1 SGDLS and CDR2 YYNGEE. Trimming removed 0 bases at V and 0 bases at J, with 14 bases between. CDR3 coding DNA: TGTGCCAGCAGCGTAGCTCGGCAGGGTCCTAGCACAGATACGCAGTATTTT. Protein sequence: CASSVARQGPSTDTQYF.

The J gene is TRBJ1-5, the V gene TRBV2; TRBD1 is a possible D gene (5 bases). V gave up 1 base and J gave up 9 bases, with 7 bases separating them. CDR3 length: 12 amino acids. Germline V gives CDR1 SNHLY, CDR2 FYNNEI. DNA for the CDR3: TGTGCCAGCAGTGAAGAGCAGGGGCCCCAGCATTTT. As protein: CASSEEQGPQHF.

The CDR3 sequence: CAWRRTGTTGELFF. The CDR3 DNA follows: TGTGCCTGGAGGCGAACGGGTACGACCGGGGAGCTGTTTTTT. The rearrangement uses TRBV30 and TRBJ2-2, with unresolved D. CDR1 GTSNPN and CDR2 SVGIG come from the germline V gene (reference sequence). The CDR3 is 14 residues long. V gave up 3 bases and J gave up 5 bases, with 13 bases separating them.